Each of the 19 T cell receptor beta chains below was sequenced from the same sample in a study of blood T cell repertoires in COVID-19. The method was immunoSEQ multiplex PCR; TCRdb's version includes in-frame clones alone and lacks a portion of them. The table includes approximately 80,000 clones, roughly 88% detected once. The sample taken for sequencing was peripheral blood. The receptor set was obtained from a woman older than 75 with acute or convalescent COVID-19.

This chain connects TRBV7-3 to TRBJ2-7, with 12 bases aligning to TRBD2. Germline V gives CDR1 SGHTA, CDR2 FQGTGA. This CDR3 is 15 amino acids long. The ends lost 6 bases at V and 4 bases at J; junction bases unmatched: 7. The CDR3 DNA reads as TGTGCCAGCAGTCTGACTAGCGGGAGTGGTTACGAGCAGTACTTC. Translating gives CASSLTSGSGYEQYF.

The gene calls are TRBV7-2 and TRBJ1-1; 9 positions match TRBD1. Unmatched junction bases numbered 12, after V lost 6 bases and J lost 7 bases. Germline V lookup: CDR1 SGHTA, CDR2 FQGNSA. This CDR3 has 15 amino acids. Here the CDR3 reads CASSLRPGQGNEAFF. The CDR3 nucleotides read TGTGCCAGCAGTCTGAGACCGGGACAGGGAAATGAAGCTTTCTTT.

The chain uses TRBV6-5 and TRBJ2-7, with D possibly being TRBD2 (7 bases). CDR1 and CDR2 (germline): MNHEY, SVGAGI. The V end was cut by 8 bases, the J end by 3 bases, with 20 bases between. The CDR3 is 15 residues long. CDR3 amino acids: CASGGARKVFYEQYF. CDR3 DNA sequence: TGTGCCAGCGGGGGGGCTCGGAAGGTATTCTACGAGCAGTACTTC.

V usage is TRBV19 and J usage is TRBJ1-5; D remains unclear. The CDR3 extends over 13 amino acids. Germline loops: CDR1 LNHDA, CDR2 SQIVND (reference sequence). Trimming left V 2 bases short and J 6 bases short, with 8 bases between. For the CDR3, the DNA is TGTGCCAGTAGTATACCCGGTGGTCAGCCCCAGCATTTT. Translated, it gives CASSIPGGQPQHF.

The chain combines TRBV3-1 (or the pseudogene TRBV3-2) with TRBJ1-2, with 9 bases that match TRBD1. Germline assignment: CDR1 LGHDT and CDR2 YNNKEL (reference sequence). V shed 3 bases and J 0 bases; nucleotides not matched to a gene: 5. This CDR3 contains 16 residues. CDR3 amino acids: CASSHWGQGANYGYTF. CDR3 bases: TGTGCCAGCAGCCACTGGGGACAGGGAGCTAACTATGGCTACACCTTC.

This clone was recorded at least ten times. The DNA of the CDR3 is TGTGCCAGCAGTGGTACCGGGACAGTGTACCCAGAGACCCAGTACTTC. It encodes CASSGTGTVYPETQYF. The genes are TRBV27 and TRBJ2-5; 7 positions agree with TRBD1. Germline assignment: CDR1 MNHEY and CDR2 SMNVEV (reference sequence). The ends lost 5 bases at V and 4 bases at J; junction bases unmatched: 13. The CDR3 extends over 16 amino acids.

The V and J genes are TRBV19 and TRBJ2-7; TRBD1 agrees at 9 bases. The CDR3 has 14 residues. V shed 4 bases and J 3 bases; nucleotides not matched to a gene: 4. Germline CDR1 reads LNHDA; CDR2 reads SQIVND (reference sequence). The CDR3 nucleotides are TGTGCCAGTAGTACCCCGGGACAGGGCTACGAGCAGTACTTC. This gives the protein CASSTPGQGYEQYF.

The chain carries TRBV6-6 and TRBJ1-2, with 12 bases fitting TRBD1. The V gene end was trimmed by 5 bases and the J gene end by 5 bases; junction bases not matched to a gene: 12. CDR3 length: 17 residues. Per germline, CDR1 MNHNY and CDR2 SVGAGI (reference sequence). CDR3 DNA sequence: TGTGCCAGCAGTCCCCTGGGACAGGGGGCATCGTGGTATGGCTACACCTTC. This gives the protein CASSPLGQGASWYGYTF.

Points on this clone: An end of the junction differs from the germline gene, which may be a read error. The chain recombines TRBV5-1 with TRBJ1-1, with TRBD1 matching over 8 bases. The CDR3 consists of 12 residues. Germline V gene data show CDR1 as SGHRS and CDR2 as YFSETQ. CDR3 sequence (DNA): TGCGCCAGCAGCGTCAGGGGGCCTGAGGCTTTCTTT. Protein sequence: CASSVRGPEAFF.

The gene calls are TRBV2 and TRBJ2-1; tentatively, D is TRBD1 (6 bases). This CDR3 contains 14 residues. Trimming pared 4 bases from V and 6 bases from J, leaving 13 bases between. Germline CDR1 and CDR2: SNHLY and FYNNEI. The CDR3 DNA follows: TGTGCCAGCAGTGCAGGGGTGTCTGCCAATGAGCAGTTCTTC. Its translation is CASSAGVSANEQFF.

The chain uses TRBV12-5 and TRBJ1-2; 8 positions agree with TRBD1. Germline V gene sequence: CDR1 LGHNT, CDR2 FRNRAP. Unmatched junction bases numbered 6, after V lost 5 bases and J lost 4 bases. This CDR3 spans 14 amino acids. The CDR3 loop reads CASGGTGGGYGYTF. The CDR3 nucleotides are TGTGCTAGTGGTGGTACAGGGGGAGGCTATGGCTACACCTTC.

The J gene is TRBJ2-7, the V gene TRBV20-1; TRBD2 might be the D (7 bases). Germline assignment: CDR1 DFQATT and CDR2 SNEGSKA (reference sequence). Trimming pared 3 bases from V and 6 bases from J, leaving 9 bases between. This CDR3 has 11 residues. CDR3 sequence: CSASGGREQYF. CDR3 bases: TGCAGTGCTAGCGGGGGGCGCGAGCAGTACTTC.

The chain combines TRBV30 with TRBJ2-7; 7 bases are shared with TRBD1. V dropped 2 bases and J dropped 4; count of bases not matched to a gene: 2. The CDR3 has 12 residues. Germline CDR1 is GTSNPN and CDR2 is SVGIG (reference sequence). The CDR3 loop reads CAWSSTGYEQYF. CDR3 coding DNA: TGTGCCTGGAGTTCGACAGGGTACGAGCAGTACTTC.

The chain employs TRBV4-3 and TRBJ2-3; D gene ambiguous. Per germline, CDR1 LGHNA and CDR2 YSLEER. V was pared by 0 bases and J by 4 bases, with 8 bases between. This CDR3 region has 14 residues. The CDR3 region has the DNA TGCGCCAGCAGCCAAGAAATAATCCCAGATACGCAGTATTTT. Translating gives CASSQEIIPDTQYF.

This sequence joins TRBV7-2 and TRBJ1-4; unclear D gene. The CDR3 extends over 14 amino acids. The germline V gene has CDR1 SGHTA and CDR2 FQGNSA. The V end was cut by 1 base, the J end by 6 bases, with 9 bases between. The CDR3 nucleotides are TGTGCCAGCAGCTTAGTTCTGGAGGATGAAAAACTGTTTTTT. Its protein is CASSLVLEDEKLFF.

The gene calls are TRBV6-5 and TRBJ1-3; TRBD1 agrees at 7 bases. The V segment lost 5 bases and the J segment 4 bases; nucleotides outside the gene matches: 5. CDR3 length: 14 amino acids. CDR1 and CDR2 from the germline V gene are MNHEY and SVGAGI. This chain's CDR3 is CASSTSDRGNTIYF. CDR3 sequence (DNA): TGTGCCAGCAGTACCTCGGACAGGGGAAACACCATATATTTT.

This clone was recorded a few times. This chain joins TRBV19 and TRBJ1-5; D gene unclear. The V gene lost 4 bases and the J gene lost 3 bases, with 7 bases spanning the gap. There are 13 residues in the CDR3. Germline CDR1 and CDR2: LNHDA and SQIVND (reference sequence). The CDR3 here is CASSRGFNQPQHF. As DNA, the CDR3 is TGTGCCAGTAGTAGAGGGTTCAATCAGCCCCAGCATTTT. The whole variable domain, filled in from reference TRBV19 and TRBJ1-5, reads DGGITQSPKYLFRKEGQNVTLSCEQNLNHDAMYWYRQDPGQGLRLIYYSQIVNDFQKGDIAEGYSVSREKKESFPLTVTSAQKNPTAFYLCASSRGFNQPQHFGDGTRLSIL.

The genes are TRBV9 and TRBJ2-1; the D gene is possibly TRBD2 (5 bases). The CDR3 is 18 amino acids. Germline assignment: CDR1 SGDLS and CDR2 YYNGEE. Deletions cut 0 bases from V and 7 bases from J, with 23 bases between. CDR3 residues: CASSVVPSRWGEVNEQFF. As DNA, the CDR3 is TGTGCCAGCAGCGTAGTCCCTTCTCGCTGGGGAGAGGTGAATGAGCAGTTCTTC.

V usage is TRBV28 and J usage is TRBJ1-1; D is undetermined. The CDR3 is made up of 14 amino acids. V was shortened by 5 bases and J by 0 bases, with 10 bases between the two germline ends. Per the germline V gene, CDR1 is MDHEN and CDR2 is SYDVKM. CDR3 region: CASSILTLNTEAFF. Written as DNA, the CDR3 is TGTGCCAGCAGTATCTTGACATTGAACACTGAAGCTTTCTTT.